These 2 T cell receptor beta chains share one sample of origin, sequenced in a study of response to subunit inactivated influenza vaccine (dated by TCRdb to the late 2010s). Library preparation was by RT-PCR. Sequencing took place on an Illumina HiSeq 2500. TCRdb cleaned the public reads at Q25 with fastp, built clones with MiXCR and kept in-frame beta chains. Here each entry gathers all rows of one CDR3 protein and keeps the most common genes and DNA. This sample lists 710,000 or so distinct CDR3 sequences; 15% to 19% were detected once. In total, the top ten clones hold more than 9% of the sample. The sample was PBMCs from blood, taken about 12 days after vaccination. The receptor source for this set is a man aged 45-65 years who received an inactivated influenza vaccine. Donor details come from another sample of the same person, matched by shared clones.

This clonotype showed up just a few times. This rearrangement joins TRBV6-2 or TRBV6-3 to TRBJ2-3; D is unclear. The CDR3 sequence is 15 residues long. CDR1 is MNHEY, CDR2 SVGEGT, per germline. The V gene lost 1 base and the J gene lost 6 bases, with 14 bases spanning the gap. The CDR3 region has the DNA TGTGCCAGCAGTTACTGGGGTATAGGCTTGGATACGCAGTATTTT. This codes for CASSYWGIGLDTQYF.

The chain carries TRBV18 and TRBJ2-5, with D possibly matching TRBD2 (5 bases). Germline CDR1 is KGHSH and CDR2 is LQKENI. V lost 2 bases and J lost 5, with 18 bases in between. CDR3 size: 16 residues. The CDR3 reads CASSPSFGRDRETQYF. Here the CDR3 DNA reads TGTGCCAGCTCACCAAGCTTCGGACGGGATCGGGAGACCCAGTACTTC.